This T cell receptor (beta chain) was documented in a study of cytomegalovirus exposure and HLA in healthy donors. Germline V gene sequence: CDR1 SGHNT, CDR2 YYREEE (reference sequence). The length of the CDR3 is 15 residues. The trim removed 0 bases at V and 6 bases at J, leaving 3 bases unmatched. Clones were read by immunoSEQ multiplex PCR, and TCRdb kept only the in-frame ones, dropping some. The sample yields about 98,000 clones, less than 90% seen once. The sequenced material came from PBMCs. The chain couples TRBV5-4 to TRBJ2-1; 10 nucleotides match TRBD2. The clonotype comes from a man aged 18 to 30 in good health and CMV-seropositive. Here the CDR3 reads CASSLVASGSNEQFF. Here the CDR3 DNA reads TGTGCCAGCAGCTTGGTGGCTAGCGGGAGCAATGAGCAGTTCTTC.